This T cell receptor (beta chain) was found in a study of beta chain features in type 1 diabetes. Turning to the study itself: The patients were much like the healthy donors in age, gender and cell yields.

V lost 1 base and J lost 6, with 10 bases in between. This CDR3 is 13 amino acids long. Germline V gene data show CDR1 as KGHSH and CDR2 as LQKENI. The study reverse transcribed the entire isolated RNA, so it sequenced expressed TCRB transcripts. Measured with immunoSEQ multiplex PCR; TCRdb has only the in-frame clones, and not every one. The sample carries roughly 450,000 clones, roughly 13% recorded once. Every donor had blood drawn once into heparin, around 120 mL on average. The J gene is TRBJ2-7, the V gene TRBV18; TRBD1 or TRBD2 may be the D gene (6 bases each). This TCR derives from a man younger than 40 in good health. The source material was naive CD4+ T cells from blood. CDR3 in DNA: TGTGCCAGCTCACCACAACAGGGAGGCGAGCAGTACTTC. Protein product: CASSPQQGGEQYF.